The next 24 T cell receptor beta chains were all read from a single sample in a study of spatial heterogeneity in lung cancer. Whole-study results and caveats: Mutation tallies in tumors tracked expanded intratumoral alpha and beta TCR counts.

Their cognate antigens are unknown. The sample's time point: sample taken at primary tumor resection. TCRdb re-analysed the 5' RACE reads in MiXCR, keeping a single row per CDR3 protein. Of about 3,600 distinct CDR3 sequences in the sample, 15% are singletons; the top ten hold 23%. This material consisted of lung tumor tissue, taken at surgery. These receptors all stem from a female donor with early-stage non-small cell lung cancer.

Relative to its sample, this clonotype is large. This beta chain lies outside the target of a library built for alpha chains; its clone size means little. The chain carries TRBV5-1 and TRBJ1-4; 7 positions agree with TRBD1. The CDR3 runs to 18 residues. V was pared by 5 bases and J by 8 bases, with 21 bases of the junction left unmatched. CDR1 and CDR2 (germline): SGHRS, YFSETQ. The CDR3 bases are TGCGCCAGCAGACGATTACAGGGGCCGCGATCACCGGAGGAAAAACTGTTTTTT. Its translation: CASRRLQGPRSPEEKLFF.

This clonotype occurred many times. This beta chain appears as a stray read in a library generated for alpha chains; its size is not informative. This rearrangement joins TRBV4-3 to TRBJ2-7; D remains unclear. There are 13 residues in the CDR3. Trimming stripped 2 bases from V and 0 bases from J, with 5 bases between. Looked up from germline, CDR1 is LGHNA and CDR2 is YSLEER. The CDR3 sequence is CASSQQISYEQYF. In DNA, the CDR3 is TGCGCCAGCAGCCAACAAATCTCCTACGAGCAGTACTTC.

This clonotype is deemed medium-sized. With the library built for alpha chains, this beta chain is off target and its frequency is not meaningful. V and J are TRBV4-3 and TRBJ2-2; 11 nucleotides line up with TRBD2. Unmatched junction bases numbered 7, after V lost 3 bases and J lost 4 bases. CDR1 LGHNA and CDR2 YSLEER come from the germline V gene. This CDR3 is 17 amino acids long. The chain's CDR3 is CASSQHLAGGGTGELFF. CDR3 nucleotide sequence: TGCGCCAGCAGCCAGCATCTAGCGGGGGGAGGCACCGGGGAGCTGTTTTTT.

Comment on this clonotype: Within a library made for alpha chains, this beta chain is off target, and its count is uninformative. This chain joins TRBV18 and TRBJ1-1; TRBD1 matches 8 bases. The ends lost 5 bases at V and 3 bases at J; junction bases unmatched: 5. This CDR3 region has 14 residues. Germline CDR1 and CDR2: KGHSH and LQKENI. This chain's CDR3 is CASSWTGKDTEAFF. Written as DNA, the CDR3 is TGTGCCAGCTCATGGACAGGGAAGGACACTGAAGCTTTCTTT. The whole variable domain, remainder taken from reference TRBV18 and TRBJ1-1, is NAGVMQNPRHLVRRRGQEARLRCSPMKGHSHVYWYRQLPEEGLKFMVYLQKENIIDESGMPKERFSAEFPKEGPSILRIQQVVRGDSAAYFCASSWTGKDTEAFFGQGTRLTVV.

This clonotype ranks as medium-sized. As an off-target read in a library built for alpha chains, this beta chain has a frequency of little significance. V gene TRBV4-1 combines with J gene TRBJ2-2; D possibly corresponds to TRBD2 (6 bases). Germline-derived CDR1 and CDR2 are MGHRA and YSYEKL. This CDR3 comprises 14 residues. Trimming removed 7 bases at V and 7 bases at J, with 16 bases between. The CDR3 here is CASTLGGRRGELFF. Here the CDR3 DNA reads TGCGCCAGCACCCTGGGAGGACGGCGCGGGGAGCTGTTTTTT.

This clonotype occurred many times. The library was prepared for alpha chains; this beta chain is a stray read, so its frequency means little. The chain joins TRBV6-5 to TRBJ1-1; TRBD1 matches at 7 bases. In germline, CDR1 is MNHEY, CDR2 SVGAGI. Trimming cost V 6 bases and J 0 bases; bases outside gene matches: 10. The CDR3 is made up of 16 amino acids. This chain's CDR3 is CASSTDRVLVNTEAFF. The CDR3 DNA follows: TGTGCCAGCAGCACTGACAGGGTCCTGGTGAACACTGAAGCTTTCTTT.

By share, this clonotype counts as medium-sized (0.01 to 0.1%). As an off-target read in a library built for alpha chains, this beta chain has a frequency of little significance. The V and J genes are TRBV12-3 or TRBV12-4 and TRBJ1-4; the D gene is possibly TRBD1 (5 bases). CDR3 length: 13 amino acids. V was clipped by 6 bases and J by 8 bases, with 13 bases between them. The CDR3 protein is CASSPLEGEKLFF. In DNA form, the CDR3 reads TGTGCCAGCAGCCCCTTGGAGGGGGAAAAACTGTTTTTT.

This clonotype rates as medium-sized. With the library built for alpha chains, this beta chain is off target and its frequency is not meaningful. This chain connects TRBV3-1 to TRBJ1-3, with D unclear. Trimming left V 1 base short and J 2 bases short, with 9 bases between. This CDR3 is 15 amino acids long. The germline V gene has CDR1 LGHDT and CDR2 YNNKEL (reference sequence). CDR3 sequence: CASSQGTRTGNTIYF. The DNA for the CDR3 is TGTGCCAGCAGCCAAGGCACCCGCACTGGAAACACCATATATTTT.

This clonotype ranks as medium-sized. A library made for alpha chains picked up this beta chain off target, so its size means little. V usage is TRBV6-2 or TRBV6-3 and J usage is TRBJ2-3; 7 nucleotides agree with TRBD2. Germline CDR1 is MNHEY and CDR2 is SVGEGT. J lost 1 base, V lost 3 bases, and 4 bases had no gene match. This CDR3 spans 15 amino acids. Here the CDR3 DNA reads TGTGCCAGCAGTTATCTGGCGGGGGGCACAGATACGCAGTATTTT. This gives the protein CASSYLAGGTDTQYF.

This clonotype counts as large. This beta chain lies outside the target of a library built for alpha chains; its clone size means little. The CDR3 loop is CASSSQRGSGGYTF. The CDR3 coding sequence is TGTGCCAGCAGCTCCCAGCGGGGATCCGGTGGCTACACCTTC. The chain employs TRBV7-8 and TRBJ1-2; D remains ambiguous. Trimming took off 4 bases at V and 7 bases at J, with 16 bases between the two ends. Germline CDR1 and CDR2: SGHVS and FQNEAQ. The CDR3 is 14 residues long.

This clonotype was picked up many times. This beta chain is an off-target read within a library intended for alpha chains, so its frequency means little. The J gene is TRBJ1-1, the V gene TRBV2; D unclear. The CDR3 has 12 amino acids. The germline gives CDR1 SNHLY, CDR2 FYNNEI. V was pared by 6 bases and J by 1 base, with 6 bases between. CDR3 region: CASSPQNTEAFF. CDR3 DNA: TGTGCCAGCAGCCCACAGAACACTGAAGCTTTCTTT.

This clonotype showed up many times. This beta chain is a stray sequence in a library constructed for alpha chains; its clone size is not meaningful. This chain uses TRBV7-3 with TRBJ2-1, with TRBD2 matching over 14 bases. The junction had 4 bases not matched to a gene; V was cut back by 5 bases and J by 4 bases. CDR1 SGHTA and CDR2 FQGTGA come from the germline V gene. The CDR3 sequence is 16 residues long. The CDR3: CASSHGLAGGYNEQFF. For the CDR3, the DNA is TGTGCCAGCAGCCACGGACTAGCGGGGGGATACAATGAGCAGTTCTTC.

In regard to this clonotype: Since the library was made to target alpha chains, this beta chain is a stray read and its abundance is not meaningful. The chain is built from TRBV20-1 and TRBJ2-3; D is unclear. Germline CDR1 DFQATT, CDR2 SNEGSKA (reference sequence). The CDR3 length is 13 residues. V lost 8 bases, J lost 5 bases, and 17 bases lay in between. Written as DNA, the CDR3 is TGCAGTAGTGGTGCGGTTAAGATAGATACGCAGTATTTT. Translated, it gives CSSGAVKIDTQYF.

This clonotype was found many times. This beta chain is a stray read from a library made for alpha chains; its abundance is not meaningful. The rearrangement joins TRBV20-1 to TRBJ1-1; no clear D. Trimming stripped 2 bases from V and 4 bases from J, with 17 bases between. Germline values: CDR1 DFQATT, CDR2 SNEGSKA (reference sequence). This CDR3 has 15 amino acids. Here the CDR3 DNA reads TGCAGTGCTAGAACGGAGTCCGGGGATGTCACTGAAGCTTTCTTT. As protein: CSARTESGDVTEAFF.

The table lists this clonotype with many counts. Because this beta chain is a stray read in a library intended to capture alpha chains, its abundance should not be given much weight. The chain is built from TRBV2 and TRBJ2-3, with D possibly being TRBD1 (5 bases). The CDR3 is made up of 13 amino acids. V lost 8 bases and J 4 bases, leaving 13 bases between the germline ends. Germline V gene lookup returns CDR1 SNHLY and CDR2 FYNNEI. CDR3 in amino acids: CASLYQGSDTQYF. For the CDR3, the DNA is TGTGCCAGCTTGTATCAGGGATCAGATACGCAGTATTTT.

In regard to this clonotype: Because this beta chain is a stray read in a library intended to capture alpha chains, its abundance should not be given much weight. The J gene is TRBJ2-3, the V gene TRBV30; D remains unclear. This CDR3 has 15 amino acids. Germline CDR1 and CDR2: GTSNPN and SVGIG (reference sequence). V was clipped by 3 bases and J by 0 bases, with 13 bases between them. The CDR3 loop reads CAWSLVRKSTDTQYF. DNA for the CDR3: TGTGCCTGGAGCCTGGTGCGTAAGAGCACAGATACGCAGTATTTT. The full variable domain, completed using reference TRBV30 and TRBJ2-3, is SQTIHQWPATLVQPVGSPLSLECTVEGTSNPNLYWYRQAAGRGLQLLFYSVGIGQISSEVPQNLSASRPQDRQFILSSKKLLLSDSGFYLCAWSLVRKSTDTQYFGPGTRLTVL.

This clonotype is classed as medium-sized. This beta chain is an unintended read in a library built for alpha chains; its size means little. V is TRBV7-2 and J is TRBJ1-1; TRBD1 is a possible D gene (6 bases). V lost 5 bases, J lost 0 bases, and 13 bases lay in between. CDR1 is SGHTA, CDR2 FQGNSA, per germline. The CDR3 loop spans 15 amino acids. CDR3 region: CASSPRTVMNTEAFF. The CDR3 DNA follows: TGTGCCAGCAGCCCAAGGACAGTCATGAACACTGAAGCTTTCTTT.

This clonotype was seen at least ten times. This beta chain is an unintended read in a library built for alpha chains; its size means little. The chain links TRBV30 to TRBJ1-5; 8 bases match TRBD1. CDR1 GTSNPN and CDR2 SVGIG come from the germline V gene (reference sequence). The CDR3 consists of 14 residues. V dropped 2 bases and J dropped 6; count of bases not matched to a gene: 6. Here the CDR3 reads CAWSMTGDGQPQHF. The CDR3 DNA is TGTGCCTGGAGTATGACAGGGGATGGTCAGCCCCAGCATTTT.

On this clonotype: With the library built for alpha chains, this beta chain is off target and its frequency is not meaningful. The J gene is TRBJ1-1, the V gene TRBV5-1, with TRBD1 matching over 7 bases. This CDR3 is 16 amino acids long. The germline CDR1 and CDR2 sequences are SGHRS and YFSETQ. J was trimmed by 0 bases and V by 3 bases; bases with no gene match: 8. This chain's CDR3 is CASSSRTGTMNTEAFF. CDR3 coding DNA: TGCGCCAGCAGCTCGAGGACAGGAACCATGAACACTGAAGCTTTCTTT.

This clonotype came up many times. A library prepared for alpha chains yielded this beta chain as an off-target read; its size is of little meaning. The V and J genes are TRBV11-2 and TRBJ1-1, with D hard to call. The CDR3 loop spans 15 amino acids. Trimming cost V 3 bases and J 5 bases, with 16 bases left between them. Germline V gene sequence: CDR1 SGHAT, CDR2 FQNNGV. CDR3 sequence: CASSFRERAGTEAFF. The CDR3 DNA is TGTGCCAGCAGCTTTCGGGAGAGGGCCGGGACTGAAGCTTTCTTT.

Points on this clonotype: Little can be read into the size of this beta chain, an off-target read in a library designed for alpha chains. The chain links TRBV12-3 or TRBV12-4 to TRBJ2-3; weak D call: TRBD2 (5 bases). V was trimmed by 5 bases and J by 6 bases, leaving 12 bases between them. The CDR3 length is 13 residues. The CDR3 sequence: CASSQTSADTQYF. The CDR3 nucleotides are TGTGCCAGCAGTCAAACTAGTGCGGATACGCAGTATTTT.

In the case of this clonotype: Because the library targeted alpha chains, this beta chain is an off-target read whose size means little. The chain is built from TRBV7-2 and TRBJ2-1; TRBD1 agrees at 7 bases. V lost 3 bases, J lost 10 bases, and 15 bases stayed unmatched. The V gene's germline CDR1 is SGHTA and CDR2 FQGNSA. This CDR3 is built from 16 residues. The CDR3 spells CASSLGMDRPAGEQFF. Written as DNA, the CDR3 is TGTGCCAGCAGCTTGGGAATGGACAGGCCCGCCGGGGAGCAGTTCTTC.

Worth noting for this clonotype: Possible read error: a much larger clone is one base away. This beta chain was picked up by a library intended for alpha chains and is off target, so its count carries little meaning. The chain carries TRBV5-3 and TRBJ1-2; weak D call: TRBD1 (5 bases). TRBV5-3 is noted as an ORF with a role that remains uncertain. V was cut by 4 bases and J by 3 bases, with 16 bases left in between. This CDR3 is 15 amino acids long. CDR3 bases: TGTGCCAGAAGCGCCGGGAGACAGAAGCACTATGGCTACACCTTC. Protein product: CARSAGRQKHYGYTF.

This clonotype was recorded many times. Because this beta chain is a stray read in a library intended to capture alpha chains, its abundance should not be given much weight. The chain uses TRBV5-1 and TRBJ2-7; the D gene is possibly TRBD1 (5 bases). Germline V gene data show CDR1 as SGHRS and CDR2 as YFSETQ. V was shortened by 6 bases and J by 4 bases, with 14 bases between the two germline ends. The CDR3 totals 13 residues. The CDR3 is CASMAGNSYEQYF. CDR3 sequence (DNA): TGCGCCAGCATGGCAGGGAATAGTTACGAGCAGTACTTC.